The sequence of this T cell receptor beta chain was determined in a study of T cell responses to AZD1222 COVID-19 vaccine. Germline CDR1 reads SGHVS; CDR2 reads FQNEAQ. The CDR3 is made up of 17 amino acids. V lost 2 bases to trimming and J lost 0 bases; unmatched junction nucleotides: 6. Here immunoSEQ multiplex PCR was the method, and the copy in TCRdb shows in-frame clones only, minus some. The data contain under 45,000 clones, around nine tenths of them singletons. Study-level findings and limits: Following two doses of AZD1222, Spike-specific TCR breadth and depth rose. Along spike, vaccine-associated CD4 TCRs were found throughout, with dominance at 160-218 and 743-854.

Of note for this clone: Antigen: not known.

The rearrangement uses TRBV7-8 and TRBJ2-1; 8 positions agree with TRBD2. This clonotype was sampled from an adult in good health. The sample in question was peripheral blood, obtained on day 0 of AZD1222 vaccination. CDR3 sequence reads: CASSLRYRGGSYNEQFF. DNA of the CDR3: TGTGCCAGCAGCTTAAGATACCGGGGGGGCTCCTACAATGAGCAGTTCTTC.